The 30 T cell receptor beta chains below all came from one sample that was sequenced in a study of Ad26.COV2.S vaccination and SARS-CoV-2 variants. Using immunoSEQ multiplex PCR, the repertoire was profiled, and TCRdb retains in-frame clones only, with some absent. The sample shows about 180,000 clones, about 83% of them seen only once. The specimen comprised peripheral blood, sampled after recovery from COVID-19. These receptors were taken from a human donor who had recovered from COVID-19.

The chain couples TRBV7-9 to TRBJ2-5, with 13 bases aligning to TRBD2. The CDR3 has 15 residues. Losses at the gene ends were 4 bases for V and 3 bases for J; bases not matched to a gene: 2. Germline lookup yields CDR1 SEHNR and CDR2 FQNEAQ (reference sequence). This chain's CDR3 is CASSSGTSGEETQYF. The CDR3 DNA sequence: TGTGCCAGCAGCTCCGGGACTAGCGGGGAAGAGACCCAGTACTTC.

The chain uses TRBV5-5 and TRBJ2-3; TRBD2 matches at 8 bases. Germline values: CDR1 SGHKS, CDR2 YYEKEE (reference sequence). The CDR3 is 16 residues long. Germline trimming cut 4 bases from V and 6 bases from J; bases unmatched to any gene: 13. CDR3: CASSHLGGDLRDTQYF. The CDR3 DNA reads as TGTGCCAGCAGCCACCTCGGGGGGGATCTCAGGGATACGCAGTATTTT. Using reference TRBV5-5 and TRBJ2-3 for the parts outside the CDR3, the full variable domain is DAGVTQSPTHLIKTRGQQVTLRCSPISGHKSVSWYQQVLGQGPQFIFQYYEKEERGRGNFPDRFSARQFPNYSSELNVNALLLGDSALYLCASSHLGGDLRDTQYFGPGTRLTVL.

The CDR3 sequence is CASSVTGGSPLHF. In DNA, the CDR3 is TGTGCCAGCAGCGTTACAGGGGGTTCACCCCTCCACTTT. The J gene is TRBJ1-6, the V gene TRBV9; 8 bases are shared with TRBD1. With 2 bases clipped from V and 9 bases from J, the junction kept 1 base outside the gene matches. The germline gives CDR1 SGDLS, CDR2 YYNGEE. This CDR3 is built from 13 residues.

The chain joins TRBV6-2 or TRBV6-3 to TRBJ1-2; 8 bases agree with TRBD1. Looked up from germline, CDR1 is MNHEY and CDR2 is SVGEGT. The CDR3 length is 13 residues. V lost 6 bases, J lost 3 bases, and 3 bases stayed unmatched. The CDR3 DNA reads TGTGCCAGCAGCCGGACAGGGCACTATGGCTACACCTTC. Protein: CASSRTGHYGYTF.

The rearrangement joins TRBV7-3 to TRBJ2-5; a weak D match, TRBD2 (6 bases). The germline CDR1 and CDR2 sequences are SGHTA and FQGTGA. V gave up 5 bases and J gave up 2 bases, with 9 bases separating them. The CDR3 length is 13 residues. CDR3: CASSLGGQETQYF. For the CDR3, the DNA is TGTGCCAGCAGCCTGGGGGGACAAGAGACCCAGTACTTC.

J is TRBJ1-1 and V is TRBV4-1; D ambiguous. Between the trimmed V and J ends, which lost 4 bases and 3 bases, there was a span of 12 bases. CDR1 and CDR2 from the germline V gene are MGHRA and YSYEKL. The CDR3 covers 14 residues. CDR3 in amino acids: CASSPDVVDTEAFF. CDR3 nucleotides: TGCGCCAGCAGCCCCGACGTGGTGGACACTGAAGCTTTCTTT.

The chain has TRBV3-1 (or the pseudogene TRBV3-2) and TRBJ2-3; possible D gene TRBD1, 5 bases. This CDR3 is built from 15 residues. Deletions cut 1 base from V and 0 bases from J, with 8 bases between. CDR1 is LGHDT and CDR2 is YNNKEL in the germline V gene (reference sequence). For the CDR3, the DNA is TGTGCCAGCAGCCAAGGCCAGGGTAGCACAGATACGCAGTATTTT. Protein: CASSQGQGSTDTQYF.

The chain employs TRBV5-4 and TRBJ2-3; 7 bases match TRBD2. V dropped 2 bases and J dropped 9; count of bases not matched to a gene: 9. The CDR3 runs to 14 residues. Germline V CDR1 and CDR2: SGHNT, YYREEE (reference sequence). The CDR3 reads CASSFRDYQKTQYF. Written as DNA, the CDR3 is TGTGCCAGCAGCTTCCGGGACTACCAGAAAACGCAGTATTTT.

This chain connects TRBV11-2 to TRBJ1-1, with D perhaps matching TRBD1 (5 bases). In germline, CDR1 is SGHAT, CDR2 FQNNGV. Trimming removed 3 bases from V and 11 bases from J, with 13 bases in between. CDR3 size: 12 residues. CDR3 DNA: TGTGCCAGCAGCTTTACGGGAGGGGATGCTTTCTTT. This gives the protein CASSFTGGDAFF.

This clone was counted a single time. The chain combines TRBV6-5 with TRBJ2-7; 7 bases are a match to TRBD2. Unmatched junction bases numbered 10, after V lost 7 bases and J lost 1 base. The CDR3 has 15 residues. In germline, CDR1 is MNHEY, CDR2 SVGAGI. CDR3 nucleotides: TGTGCCAGCACACGGGAGCGGGGAACGTCCTACGAGCAGTACTTC. Its translation: CASTRERGTSYEQYF.

The V gene is TRBV21-1, the J gene TRBJ2-5; the D call TRBD1 from the table was never checked on the DNA. TRBV21-1 is described as a pseudogene. The CDR3 is made up of 15 amino acids. In nucleotides, the CDR3 is TGTGCCAGCAGCCGGGACAGGGGGTACCAAGAGACCCAGTACTTC. It is translated as CASSRDRGYQETQYF.

The chain employs TRBV6-6 and TRBJ2-7; TRBD1 agrees at 7 bases. Germline trimming cut 5 bases from V and 0 bases from J; bases unmatched to any gene: 4. The CDR3 runs 14 residues. CDR1 is MNHNY and CDR2 is SVGAGI in the germline V gene (reference sequence). The CDR3 DNA reads as TGTGCCAGCAGTCGGGACAGTTCCTCCTACGAGCAGTACTTC. Amino acids: CASSRDSSSYEQYF.

The rearrangement joins TRBV13 to TRBJ2-1; weak D call: TRBD1 (5 bases). Trimming left V 7 bases short and J 9 bases short, with 16 bases between. The CDR3 contains 13 residues. Germline V gene data show CDR1 as PRHDT and CDR2 as FYEKMQ (reference sequence). CDR3 residues: CASILRGGAEQFF. Here the CDR3 DNA reads TGTGCCAGCATCCTTCGAGGTGGGGCTGAGCAGTTCTTC. The variable domain in full, completed from reference TRBV13 and TRBJ2-1, reads AAGVIQSPRHLIKEKRETATLKCYPIPRHDTVYWYQQGPGQDPQFLISFYEKMQSDKGSIPDRFSAQQFSDYHSELNMSSLELGDSALYFCASILRGGAEQFFGPGTRLTVL.

A remark on this clone: The sample carries other DNA sequences with the same CDR3. The chain has TRBV10-3 and TRBJ1-2; D not resolved. The germline V gene has CDR1 ENHRY and CDR2 SYGVKD. Between the trimmed V and J ends, which lost 4 bases and 6 bases, there was a span of 9 bases. The CDR3 runs 12 residues. CDR3 in amino acids: CAISGSGDGYTF. DNA for the CDR3: TGTGCCATCAGTGGGTCGGGAGATGGCTACACCTTC.

The genes are TRBV28 and TRBJ1-1; D not resolved. Trimming removed 7 bases from V and 5 bases from J, with 8 bases in between. Germline V gives CDR1 MDHEN, CDR2 SYDVKM. CDR3 length: 11 residues. The CDR3 region has the DNA TGTGCCAGCACGGGTGGAACTGAAGCTTTCTTT. Its translation is CASTGGTEAFF.

This clone was picked up one time. The gene calls are TRBV28 and TRBJ1-1; D possibly corresponds to TRBD1 (6 bases). Trimming pared 7 bases from V and 3 bases from J, leaving 12 bases between. The CDR3 has 13 residues. CDR1 and CDR2 (germline): MDHEN, SYDVKM. CDR3 coding DNA: TGTGCCAGCACCTTAGGGGGGTACACTGAAGCTTTCTTT. Its protein is CASTLGGYTEAFF.

The rearrangement links TRBV6-2 or TRBV6-3 to TRBJ2-1; 10 bases line up with TRBD2. The CDR3 is 15 amino acids. Trimming removed 6 bases from V and 4 bases from J; junction bases left unmatched: 6. Looked up from germline, CDR1 is MNHEY and CDR2 is SVGEGT. CDR3: CASSPGLADYNEQFF. Written as DNA, the CDR3 is TGTGCCAGCAGCCCCGGACTAGCGGATTACAATGAGCAGTTCTTC.

The rearrangement links TRBV2 to TRBJ2-3, with TRBD2 matching over 9 bases. V lost 7 bases, J lost 0 bases, and 5 bases stayed unmatched. This CDR3 is 15 amino acids long. Germline loops: CDR1 SNHLY, CDR2 FYNNEI. The CDR3 loop reads CASMPGLASTDTQYF. In nucleotides, the CDR3 is TGTGCCAGCATGCCGGGACTAGCTAGCACAGATACGCAGTATTTT.

The genes are TRBV19 and TRBJ1-1, with a possible D match to TRBD1 (6 bases). Germline V gives CDR1 LNHDA, CDR2 SQIVND (reference sequence). CDR3 size: 15 residues. Deletions cut 2 bases from V and 4 bases from J, with 14 bases between. The CDR3 spells CASSISRGRATEAFF. The DNA of the CDR3 is TGTGCCAGTAGTATATCCCGGGGGCGGGCCACTGAAGCTTTCTTT.

The chain joins TRBV19 to TRBJ2-3; no clear D gene. The CDR3 loop spans 15 amino acids. The ends were cut back, 9 bases at V and 2 bases at J, with 18 bases in the middle. CDR1 and CDR2 (germline): LNHDA, SQIVND (reference sequence). The CDR3 protein is CASLPGGAYTDTQYF. The DNA of the CDR3 is TGTGCCAGCCTCCCTGGCGGCGCCTACACAGATACGCAGTATTTT.

This clone was recorded only once. The CDR3 is CASSSTRNGLAEGETQYF. The CDR3 nucleotides read TGTGCCAGCAGCTCGACCCGTAACGGACTAGCGGAGGGAGAGACCCAGTACTTC. The chain recombines TRBV7-9 with TRBJ2-5; 10 bases are shared with TRBD2. CDR3 length: 18 amino acids. Germline V gene data show CDR1 as SEHNR and CDR2 as FQNEAQ (reference sequence). Trimming at V came to 4 bases and at J to 4 bases, leaving 15 bases not matched to a gene.

The chain joins TRBV9 to TRBJ2-3; no definite D call. V was shortened by 3 bases and J by 7 bases, with 12 bases between the two germline ends. This CDR3 contains 13 residues. The germline V gene has CDR1 SGDLS and CDR2 YYNGEE. The CDR3 DNA reads as TGTGCCAGCAGCGCCGCCCAAAGGTATACGCAGTATTTT. Amino acids: CASSAAQRYTQYF.

This clone was detected only a few times. The rearrangement joins TRBV9 to TRBJ1-4, with D possibly matching TRBD1 (6 bases). This CDR3 has 16 residues. The germline V and J ends were trimmed by 4 bases and 2 bases, with 15 bases remaining between them. Per the germline V gene, CDR1 is SGDLS and CDR2 is YYNGEE. CDR3 in amino acids: CASSPDRLWTNEKLFF. DNA for the CDR3: TGTGCCAGCAGCCCGGACAGACTTTGGACTAATGAAAAACTGTTTTTT.

This clone is a singleton in its sample. This chain joins TRBV9 and TRBJ2-3, with no clear D. Germline CDR1 SGDLS, CDR2 YYNGEE. CDR3 length: 17 amino acids. Trimming shortened V by 4 bases and J by 3 bases, and 21 bases separated the two germline ends. The CDR3 sequence: CASSPSSPFSTTDTQYF. DNA of the CDR3: TGTGCCAGCAGCCCCTCATCCCCCTTTAGCACAACAGATACGCAGTATTTT.

V usage is TRBV11-2 and J usage is TRBJ2-3; 7 bases align to TRBD2. CDR1 is SGHAT and CDR2 is FQNNGV in the germline V gene. Losses at the gene ends were 2 bases for V and 0 bases for J; bases not matched to a gene: 8. CDR3 length: 17 amino acids. The CDR3, as DNA: TGTGCCAGCAGCTTAAGGTGGCTAGCGGATAGCACAGATACGCAGTATTTT. Its translation is CASSLRWLADSTDTQYF.

This chain links TRBV6-5 with TRBJ2-5; no definite D call. Germline V gives CDR1 MNHEY, CDR2 SVGAGI. The CDR3 covers 14 residues. Trimming took off 4 bases at V and 4 bases at J, with 13 bases between the two ends. The CDR3 sequence is CASSSPRIRETQYF. The CDR3 nucleotides read TGTGCCAGCAGTTCGCCTAGAATCCGAGAGACCCAGTACTTC.

J is TRBJ2-5 and V is TRBV11-2; a weak D match, TRBD1 (7 bases). The CDR3 spans 14 residues. Germline CDR1 reads SGHAT; CDR2 reads FQNNGV. Trimming cost V 6 bases and J 4 bases, with 15 bases left between them. The CDR3 protein is CASRRPQGGETQYF. The CDR3 region has the DNA TGTGCCAGCAGGCGACCTCAGGGGGGAGAGACCCAGTACTTC.

The chain couples TRBV19 to TRBJ1-1; the D gene is possibly TRBD1 (5 bases). Between the trimmed V and J ends, which lost 1 base and 3 bases, there was a span of 6 bases. The V gene's germline CDR1 is LNHDA and CDR2 SQIVND (reference sequence). CDR3 size: 13 residues. In nucleotides, the CDR3 is TGTGCCAGTAGTATAGGACAGTACACTGAAGCTTTCTTT. Translation: CASSIGQYTEAFF.

This clone has a single count. This chain connects TRBV6-5 to TRBJ2-3, with 7 bases lining up with TRBD1. CDR3 size: 14 residues. CDR1 MNHEY and CDR2 SVGAGI come from the germline V gene. V shed 5 bases and J 3 bases; nucleotides not matched to a gene: 5. The CDR3 DNA reads TGTGCCAGCAGTCCACAGGGGCCTACAGATACGCAGTATTTT. Translated, it gives CASSPQGPTDTQYF.

The V and J genes are TRBV7-9 and TRBJ2-1; TRBD2 is a possible D gene (6 bases). Germline assignment: CDR1 SEHNR and CDR2 FQNEAQ (reference sequence). The CDR3 extends over 16 amino acids. V shed 2 bases and J shed 6 bases, with 17 bases lying between them. In nucleotides, the CDR3 is TGTGCCAGCAGCTTACGACGGACATCCGGGGGCAATGAGCAGTTCTTC. Encoded protein: CASSLRRTSGGNEQFF.